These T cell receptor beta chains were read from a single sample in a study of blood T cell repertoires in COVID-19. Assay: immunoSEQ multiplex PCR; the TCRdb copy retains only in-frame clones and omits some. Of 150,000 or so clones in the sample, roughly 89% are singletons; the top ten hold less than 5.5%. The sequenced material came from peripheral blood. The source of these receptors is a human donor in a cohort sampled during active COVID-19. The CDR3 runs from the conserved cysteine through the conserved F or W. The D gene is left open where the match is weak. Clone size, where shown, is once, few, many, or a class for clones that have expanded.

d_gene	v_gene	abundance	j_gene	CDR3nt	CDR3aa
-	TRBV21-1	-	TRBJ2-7	TGTGCCAGCAGCAAACGGGGGCCTTGGGACTACTACGAGCAGTACTTC	CASSKRGPWDYYEQYF
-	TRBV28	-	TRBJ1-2	TGTGCCAGCAGTTGGCCGACAGCTACCTATGGCTACACCTTC	CASSWPTATYGYTF
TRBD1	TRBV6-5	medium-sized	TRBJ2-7	TGTGCCAGCAGTTACTCGGACAGGGGCTCCTACGAGCAGTACTTC	CASSYSDRGSYEQYF
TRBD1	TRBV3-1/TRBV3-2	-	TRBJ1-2	TGTGCCAGCAGCCCCGGGCCGGGACAGCCTTCTAACTATGGCTACACCTTC	CASSPGPGQPSNYGYTF
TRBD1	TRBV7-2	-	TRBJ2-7	TGTGCCAGCAGCAAGGACAGGATAGGGACCTACGAGCAGTACTTC	CASSKDRIGTYEQYF
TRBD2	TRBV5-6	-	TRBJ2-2	TGTGCCAGCAGCTTGGCGGCGGGAGGGCCGGCCACCGGGGAGCTGTTTTTT	CASSLAAGGPATGELFF
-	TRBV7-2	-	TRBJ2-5	TGTGCCAGCAGCTACAGAAACCAGGGAGGAGGAGAGACCCAGTACTTC	CASSYRNQGGGETQYF
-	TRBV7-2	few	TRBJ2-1	TGTGCCAGCAGCTTGAACAGGGTGAGGGAGCAGTTCTTC	CASSLNRVREQFF
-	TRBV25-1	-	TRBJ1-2	TGTGCCAGCAAGGGTACGGGCGGGGATGGCTACACCTTC	CASKGTGGDGYTF
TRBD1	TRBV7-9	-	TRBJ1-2	TGTGCCAGCAGCTTCGGACCTTGGACAGGGGGATTTGCTAACTATGGCTACACCTTC	CASSFGPWTGGFANYGYTF
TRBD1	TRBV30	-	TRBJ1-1	TGTGCCTGGAGTGTACAGGGGGAGACTGAAGCTTTCTTT	CAWSVQGETEAFF
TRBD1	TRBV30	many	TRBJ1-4	TGTGCCTGGAGTGCTCGGACAGGGGAGGGAGAAAAACTGTTTTTT	CAWSARTGEGEKLFF
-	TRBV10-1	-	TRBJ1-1	TGCGCCAGCAGTTCGGCCGGGGGCACTGAAGCTTTCTTT	CASSSAGGTEAFF
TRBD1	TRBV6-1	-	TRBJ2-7	TGTGCCAGCAGTGAGTCAAGGGGGCAGGGGATCTACGAGCAGTACTTC	CASSESRGQGIYEQYF
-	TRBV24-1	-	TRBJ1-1	TGTGCCACCAGTGGGGGCCGGAACACTGAAGCTTTCTTT	CATSGGRNTEAFF
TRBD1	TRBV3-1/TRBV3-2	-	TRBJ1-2	TGTGCCAGCAGCCAAGATCCAGGGACAGGGGGTTTTGGCTACACCTTC	CASSQDPGTGGFGYTF
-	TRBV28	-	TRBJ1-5	TGTGCCAGCAGGCAACCCGGGGTTAGCAATCAGCCCCAGCATTTT	CASRQPGVSNQPQHF
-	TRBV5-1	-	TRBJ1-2	TGCGCCAGCAGCCTGGCCGACTATGGCTACACCTTC	CASSLADYGYTF
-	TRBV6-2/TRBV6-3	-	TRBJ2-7	TGTGCCAGCAGTTTTTCTACGCGGGGGCCGAGCGAGCAGTACTTC	CASSFSTRGPSEQYF
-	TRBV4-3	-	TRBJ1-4	TGCGCCAGCAGCCAATCCGAGGGTGAAAAACTGTTTTTT	CASSQSEGEKLFF
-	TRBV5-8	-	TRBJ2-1	TGTGCCAGCAGCTTGGTCGGGAGTGGCTACAATGAGCAGTTCTTC	CASSLVGSGYNEQFF
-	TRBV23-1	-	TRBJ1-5	TGCGCCAGCAGTCAATCGCCCAGGGGATATAGCAATCAGCCCCAGCATTTT	CASSQSPRGYSNQPQHF
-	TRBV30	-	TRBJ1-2	TGTGCCTGGAGTGTGAAGGGAGGGGCCCATGGCTACACCTTC	CAWSVKGGAHGYTF
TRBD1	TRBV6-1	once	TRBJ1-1	TGTGCCAGCAGTGAAGCTTCAGGGGGCAGAACTGAAGCTTTCTTT	CASSEASGGRTEAFF
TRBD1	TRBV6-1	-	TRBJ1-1	TGTGCCAGCAGTGAATGGGACAGGGGGACTGAAGCTTTCTTT	CASSEWDRGTEAFF
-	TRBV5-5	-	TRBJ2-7	TGTGCCAGCAGCTACCGACAGACCCTCTACGAGCAGTACTTC	CASSYRQTLYEQYF
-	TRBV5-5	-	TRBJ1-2	TGTGCCAGCAGCTCACCTCGGACTAGCGGTTACACCTTC	CASSSPRTSGYTF
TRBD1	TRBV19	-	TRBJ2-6	TGTGCCAGTAGTACAGGGGGCTCTGGGGCCAACGTCCTGACTTTC	CASSTGGSGANVLTF
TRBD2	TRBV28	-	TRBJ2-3	TGTGCCAGCGTTCTAGCGGGAGGGGAGGGGGGTACGCAGTATTTT	CASVLAGGEGGTQYF
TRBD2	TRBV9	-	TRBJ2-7	TGTGCCAGCAGCCCTCGAGGGGGACTAGCGGGACACTACGAGCAGTACTTC	CASSPRGGLAGHYEQYF
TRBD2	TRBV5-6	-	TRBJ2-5	TGTGCCAGCAGCCCCCCGGGGGGGCGTAGGTACCAAGAGACCCAGTACTTC	CASSPPGGRRYQETQYF
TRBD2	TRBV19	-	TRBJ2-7	TGTGCCAGTAGTATAGCCGGGACTAGCACCTACGAGCAGTACTTC	CASSIAGTSTYEQYF
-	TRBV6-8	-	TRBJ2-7	TGTGCCAGCACCCAGGGGTCCTACGAGCAGTACTTC	CASTQGSYEQYF
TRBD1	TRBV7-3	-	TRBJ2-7	TGTGCCAGCAGCTTAGGTGACAGGGGGCAAGACGAGCAGTACTTC	CASSLGDRGQDEQYF
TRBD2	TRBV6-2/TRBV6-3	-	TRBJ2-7	TGTGCCAGCAGTTACAGGACTAGAAACTGGTACGAGCAGTACTTC	CASSYRTRNWYEQYF
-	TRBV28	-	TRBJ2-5	TGTGCCAGCGGGCCAGGGACCCAGTACTTC	CASGPGTQYF
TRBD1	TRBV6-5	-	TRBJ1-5	TGTGCCAGCAGACAGAACGGACAGGGCAATCAGCCCCAGCATTTT	CASRQNGQGNQPQHF
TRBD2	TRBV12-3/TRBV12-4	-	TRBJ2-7	TGTGCCAGCAGTCGGACTAGCGCCTACGAGCAGTACTTC	CASSRTSAYEQYF
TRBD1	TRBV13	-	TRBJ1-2	TGTGCCAGCAGCTTAGTTGCGGGCAGCGGGACAGGGTATGGCTACACCTTC	CASSLVAGSGTGYGYTF
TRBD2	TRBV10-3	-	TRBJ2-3	TGTGCCATCAGTGAACGCGGGGGGCCAGATACGCAGTATTTT	CAISERGGPDTQYF
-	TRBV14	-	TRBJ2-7	TGTGCCAGCAGCGCGATCGGGGCCTACGAGCAGTACTTC	CASSAIGAYEQYF
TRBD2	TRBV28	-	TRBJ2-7	TGTGCCAGCAGTTTAAATAGCGGGGACACCTACGAGCAGTACTTC	CASSLNSGDTYEQYF
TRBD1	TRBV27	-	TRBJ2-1	TGTGCCAGCAGTTTCCTCGGACAGGGCTATTGGGATGAGCAGTTCTTC	CASSFLGQGYWDEQFF
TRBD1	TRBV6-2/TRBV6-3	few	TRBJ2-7	TGTGCCAGCAGTGACGCGGGACAGGGATCCTACGAGCAGTACTTC	CASSDAGQGSYEQYF
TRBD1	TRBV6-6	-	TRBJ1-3	TGTGCCAGCAGGGACAGGGATTCCGGAAACACCATATATTTT	CASRDRDSGNTIYF
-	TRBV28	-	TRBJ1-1	TGTGCCAGCAGCTTAGAACGGTCGATCACTGAAGCTTTCTTT	CASSLERSITEAFF
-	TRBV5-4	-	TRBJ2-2	TGTGCCAGCAGCCGACAGACGGTCCCCGGGGAGCTGTTTTTT	CASSRQTVPGELFF
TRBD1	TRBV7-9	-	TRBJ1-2	TGTGCCAGCAGCTGGGGACAGGGGAGGGATGGCTACACCTTC	CASSWGQGRDGYTF
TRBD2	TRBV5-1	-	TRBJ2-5	TGCGCCAGCAGCGGGACTAGCGGAATCCAAGAGACCCAGTACTTC	CASSGTSGIQETQYF
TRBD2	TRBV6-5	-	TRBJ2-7	TGTGCCAGCAGCCGGACTAGCGGGGCCTACGAGCAGTACTTC	CASSRTSGAYEQYF
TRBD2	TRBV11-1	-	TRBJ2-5	TGTGCCAGCAGCTTAGCGGTGGTGACTAGCGGGATGGAGACCCAGTACTTC	CASSLAVVTSGMETQYF
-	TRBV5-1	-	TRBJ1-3	TGCGCCAGCGCTTATGAGTCTGGAAACACCATATATTTT	CASAYESGNTIYF
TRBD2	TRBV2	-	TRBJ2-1	TGTGCCAGCAGTGAAGCGTGGCTAGCGGGTAGCAATGAGCAGTTCTTC	CASSEAWLAGSNEQFF
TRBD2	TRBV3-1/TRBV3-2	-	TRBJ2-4	TGTGCCAGCAGCCAACCCCCGGGAGGGGGAGCCAAAAACATTCAGTACTTC	CASSQPPGGGAKNIQYF
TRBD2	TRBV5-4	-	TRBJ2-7	TGTGCCAGCAGCCCCGGGACTAGCGGGGGTTACGAGCAGTACTTC	CASSPGTSGGYEQYF
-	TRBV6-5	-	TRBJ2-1	TGTGCCAGCAACAGGGGAGGATCCTACAATGAGCAGTTCTTC	CASNRGGSYNEQFF